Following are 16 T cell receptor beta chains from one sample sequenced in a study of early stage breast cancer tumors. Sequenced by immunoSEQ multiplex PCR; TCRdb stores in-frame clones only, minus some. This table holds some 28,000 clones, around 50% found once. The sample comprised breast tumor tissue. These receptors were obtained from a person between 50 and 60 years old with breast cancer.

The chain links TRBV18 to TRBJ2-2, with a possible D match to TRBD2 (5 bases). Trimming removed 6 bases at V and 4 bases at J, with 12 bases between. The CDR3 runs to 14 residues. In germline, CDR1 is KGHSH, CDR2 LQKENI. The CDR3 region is CASSRVEGTGELFF. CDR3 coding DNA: TGTGCCAGCTCGCGGGTCGAGGGCACCGGGGAGCTGTTTTTT. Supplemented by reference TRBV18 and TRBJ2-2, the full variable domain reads NAGVMQNPRHLVRRRGQEARLRCSPMKGHSHVYWYRQLPEEGLKFMVYLQKENIIDESGMPKERFSAEFPKEGPSILRIQQVVRGDSAAYFCASSRVEGTGELFFGEGSRLTVL.

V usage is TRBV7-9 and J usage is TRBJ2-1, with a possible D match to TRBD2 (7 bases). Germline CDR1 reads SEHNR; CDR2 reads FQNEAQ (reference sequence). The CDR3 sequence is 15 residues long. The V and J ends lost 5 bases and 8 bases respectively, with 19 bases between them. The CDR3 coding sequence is TGTGCCAGCAGCCTTAGGGGGGGAGGGCCGGATGAGCAGTTCTTC. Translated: CASSLRGGGPDEQFF.

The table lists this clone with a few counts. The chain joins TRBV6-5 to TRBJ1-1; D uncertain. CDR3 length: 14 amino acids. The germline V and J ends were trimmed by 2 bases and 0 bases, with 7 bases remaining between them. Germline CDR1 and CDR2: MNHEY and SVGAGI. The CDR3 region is CASSYSQMNTEAFF. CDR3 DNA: TGTGCCAGCAGTTACAGCCAGATGAACACTGAAGCTTTCTTT.

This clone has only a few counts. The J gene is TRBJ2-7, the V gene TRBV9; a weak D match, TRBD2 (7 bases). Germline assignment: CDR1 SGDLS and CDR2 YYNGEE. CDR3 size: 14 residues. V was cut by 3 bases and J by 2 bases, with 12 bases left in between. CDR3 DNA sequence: TGTGCCAGCAGCGAGGGGGGGGCCCCCTACGAGCAGTACTTC. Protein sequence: CASSEGGAPYEQYF.

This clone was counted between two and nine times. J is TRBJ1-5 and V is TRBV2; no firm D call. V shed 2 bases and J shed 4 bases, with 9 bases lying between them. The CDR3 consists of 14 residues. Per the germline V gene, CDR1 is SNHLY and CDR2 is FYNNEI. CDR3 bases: TGTGCCAGCAGTGAAAGTGGAGCTAATCAGCCCCAGCATTTT. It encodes CASSESGANQPQHF.

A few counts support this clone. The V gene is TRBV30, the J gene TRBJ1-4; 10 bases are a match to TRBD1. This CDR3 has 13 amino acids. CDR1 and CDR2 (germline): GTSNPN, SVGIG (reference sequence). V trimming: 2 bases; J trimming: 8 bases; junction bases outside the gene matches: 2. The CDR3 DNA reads TGTGCCTGGAGTCCGGGACAGGGGGAAAAACTGTTTTTT. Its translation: CAWSPGQGEKLFF. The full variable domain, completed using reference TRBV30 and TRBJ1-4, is SQTIHQWPATLVQPVGSPLSLECTVEGTSNPNLYWYRQAAGRGLQLLFYSVGIGQISSEVPQNLSASRPQDRQFILSSKKLLLSDSGFYLCAWSPGQGEKLFFGSGTQLSVL.

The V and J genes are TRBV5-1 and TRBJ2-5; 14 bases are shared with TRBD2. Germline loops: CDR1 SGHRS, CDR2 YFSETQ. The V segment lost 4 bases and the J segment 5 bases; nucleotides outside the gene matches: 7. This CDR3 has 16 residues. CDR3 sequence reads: CASSEGLAGAVETQYF. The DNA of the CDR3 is TGCGCCAGCAGCGAGGGACTAGCGGGAGCTGTGGAGACCCAGTACTTC.

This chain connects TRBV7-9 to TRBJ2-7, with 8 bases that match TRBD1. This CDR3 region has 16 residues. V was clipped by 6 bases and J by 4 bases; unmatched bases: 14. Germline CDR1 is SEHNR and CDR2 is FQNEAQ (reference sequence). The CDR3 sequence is CASRHPTGGEGYEQYF. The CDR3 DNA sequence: TGTGCCAGCAGACATCCCACAGGGGGTGAAGGGTACGAGCAGTACTTC.

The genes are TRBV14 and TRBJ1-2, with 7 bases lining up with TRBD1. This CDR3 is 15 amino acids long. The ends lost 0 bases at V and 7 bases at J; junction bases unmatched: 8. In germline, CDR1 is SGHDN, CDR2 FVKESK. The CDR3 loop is CASSQDAGTAFGYTF. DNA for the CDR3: TGTGCCAGCAGCCAAGATGCCGGGACAGCCTTTGGCTACACCTTC.

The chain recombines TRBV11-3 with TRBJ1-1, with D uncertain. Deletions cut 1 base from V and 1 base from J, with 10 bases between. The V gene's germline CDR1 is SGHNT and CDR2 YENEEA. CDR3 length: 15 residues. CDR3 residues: CASSLGGTQNTEAFF. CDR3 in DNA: TGTGCCAGCAGCTTAGGAGGAACGCAGAACACTGAAGCTTTCTTT.

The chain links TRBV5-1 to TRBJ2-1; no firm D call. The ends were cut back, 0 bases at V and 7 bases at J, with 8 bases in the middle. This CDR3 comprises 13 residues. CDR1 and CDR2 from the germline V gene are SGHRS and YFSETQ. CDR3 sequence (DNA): TGCGCCAGCAGCTTGGCGGTTGCGAATGAGCAGTTCTTC. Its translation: CASSLAVANEQFF.

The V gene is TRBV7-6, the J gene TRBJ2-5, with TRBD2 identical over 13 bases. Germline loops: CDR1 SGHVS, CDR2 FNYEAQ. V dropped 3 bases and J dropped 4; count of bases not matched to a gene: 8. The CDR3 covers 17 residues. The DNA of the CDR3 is TGTGCCAGCAGCTTCATAAGGACTAGCGGGAGTATAGAGACCCAGTACTTC. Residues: CASSFIRTSGSIETQYF.

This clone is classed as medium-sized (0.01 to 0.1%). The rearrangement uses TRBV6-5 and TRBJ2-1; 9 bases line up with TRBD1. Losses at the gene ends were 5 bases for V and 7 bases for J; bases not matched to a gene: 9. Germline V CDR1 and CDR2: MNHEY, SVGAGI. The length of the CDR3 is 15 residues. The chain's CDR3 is CASSRKPGQGNEQFF. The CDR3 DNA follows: TGTGCCAGCAGTCGCAAACCGGGACAGGGAAATGAGCAGTTCTTC.

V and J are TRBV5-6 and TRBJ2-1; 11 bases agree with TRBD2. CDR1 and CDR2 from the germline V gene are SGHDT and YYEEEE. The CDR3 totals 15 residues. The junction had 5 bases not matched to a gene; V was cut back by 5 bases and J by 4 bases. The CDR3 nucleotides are TGTGCCAGCAGGGTGACTAGCGGGATTTACAATGAGCAGTTCTTC. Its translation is CASRVTSGIYNEQFF.

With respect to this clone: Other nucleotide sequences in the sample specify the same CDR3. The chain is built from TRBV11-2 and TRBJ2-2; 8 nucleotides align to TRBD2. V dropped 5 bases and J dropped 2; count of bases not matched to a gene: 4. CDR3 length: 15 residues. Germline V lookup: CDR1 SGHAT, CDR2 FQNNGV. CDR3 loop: CASSPGGVNTGELFF. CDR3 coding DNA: TGTGCCAGCAGCCCCGGGGGGGTTAACACCGGGGAGCTGTTTTTT.

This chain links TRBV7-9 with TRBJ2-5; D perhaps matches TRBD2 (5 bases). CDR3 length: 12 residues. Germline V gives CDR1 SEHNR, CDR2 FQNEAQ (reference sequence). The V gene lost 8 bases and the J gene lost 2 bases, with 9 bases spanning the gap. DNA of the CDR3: TGTGCCAGCGGGAGTGGGCAAGAGACCCAGTACTTC. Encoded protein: CASGSGQETQYF.